The next 28 T cell receptor beta chains were all read from a single sample in a study of T cells in Graves' hyperthyroidism and ophthalmopathy. Using RNA transcripts as the source, TCR beta CDR3 regions were amplified. With the HTBI primer set, the TCR CDR3 went through a first round of RT-PCR. MiXCR, run by TCRdb on the multiplex PCR reads, gives a single entry per CDR3 protein. The repertoire holds roughly 710,000 distinct CDR3 sequences, with roughly a third as singletons. The sequenced material came from blood. The receptor source for this set is a woman between 40 and 50 years old with Graves' hyperthyroidism.

This clonotype was detected only a few times. V and J are TRBV6-2 or TRBV6-3 and TRBJ2-5, with TRBD1 as a possible D gene (5 bases). V was shortened by 6 bases and J by 0 bases, with 11 bases between the two germline ends. CDR1 and CDR2 from the germline V gene are MNHEY and SVGEGT. CDR3 length equals 14 residues. In DNA, the CDR3 is TGTGCCAGCAGAGGAAGGGGCTACCAAGAGACCCAGTACTTC. Translated, it gives CASRGRGYQETQYF.

The chain couples TRBV10-2 to TRBJ1-1; D not resolved. Germline CDR1 WSHSY, CDR2 SAAADI. Trimming stripped 11 bases from V and 3 bases from J, with 10 bases between. The CDR3 is made up of 11 amino acids. CDR3 region: CASSGHTEAFF. The CDR3 nucleotides are TGCGCCTCGTCCGGGCACACTGAAGCTTTCTTT.

To note about this clonotype: Germline is not matched at one junction end, which may reflect a read error. J is TRBJ2-5 and V is TRBV9; either TRBD1 or TRBD2 may supply D (5 bases each). CDR3 length: 14 residues. Germline V gene sequence: CDR1 SGDLS, CDR2 YYNGEE. CDR3 DNA: TGTGCCAGCAGCGTGGGGGACGCGCAAGAGGCCCAGTACTTC. This translates into CASSVGDAQEAQYF.

This clonotype was seen ten or more times. The chain's CDR3 is CASSELAVNTEAFF. CDR3 DNA: TGTGCCAGCAGTGAACTGGCGGTGAACACTGAAGCTTTCTTT. The J gene is TRBJ1-1, the V gene TRBV2; D gene unclear. The length of the CDR3 is 14 residues. Trimming pared 2 bases from V and 0 bases from J, leaving 7 bases between. Looked up from germline, CDR1 is SNHLY and CDR2 is FYNNEI.

V usage is TRBV10-3 and J usage is TRBJ1-3; D not certain. The V and J ends lost 2 bases and 2 bases respectively, with 4 bases between them. CDR1 and CDR2 (germline): ENHRY, SYGVKD. The CDR3 extends over 13 amino acids. CDR3 sequence reads: CAISETAGNTIYF. The CDR3 region has the DNA TGTGCCATCAGTGAGACAGCTGGAAACACCATATATTTT.

J is TRBJ2-5 and V is TRBV4-3, with D unresolved. CDR1 and CDR2 from the germline V gene are LGHNA and YSLEER. Between the trimmed V and J ends, which lost 2 bases and 5 bases, there was a span of 18 bases. The CDR3 runs to 16 residues. CDR3 sequence: CASSQRKPSPAETQYF. The CDR3 bases are TGCGCCAGCAGCCAAAGAAAGCCCTCTCCGGCGGAGACCCAGTACTTC.

V is TRBV7-9 and J is TRBJ1-1; 10 positions agree with TRBD1. The CDR3 loop spans 17 amino acids. Germline V gene sequence: CDR1 SEHNR, CDR2 FQNEAQ (reference sequence). J lost 6 bases, V lost 2 bases, and 12 bases had no gene match. CDR3 bases: TGTGCCAGCAGCTTAAGGTCGACAGGGGGCCGCGAATCTGAAGCTTTCTTT. Translation: CASSLRSTGGRESEAFF.

This clonotype appeared many times. This chain links TRBV11-3 with TRBJ2-7; 9 bases are shared with TRBD1. From germline, CDR1 is SGHNT and CDR2 YENEEA. V was clipped by 4 bases and J by 6 bases; unmatched bases: 4. This CDR3 has 13 amino acids. CDR3 DNA: TGTGCCAGCAGCTCGGGACAGGGTACCGAGCAGTACTTC. This encodes CASSSGQGTEQYF.

Concerning this clonotype: A much bigger clone sits one base away, suggesting this may be a read error. This chain connects TRBV10-3 to TRBJ1-4, with D unresolved. Germline loops: CDR1 ENHRY, CDR2 SYGVKD. CDR3 length: 14 amino acids. CDR3 residues: CAISGDSGHEKLVF. The CDR3 DNA reads TGTGCCATCAGTGGGGATTCCGGGCATGAAAAACTGGTTTTT.

Of note for this clonotype: A much bigger clone sits one base away, suggesting this may be a read error. The chain employs TRBV9 and TRBJ1-1; D unresolved. Trimming took off 2 bases at V and 1 base at J, with 15 bases between the two ends. The CDR3 sequence is 16 residues long. CDR1 is SGDLS and CDR2 is YYNGEE in the germline V gene. The CDR3: CASSVGVIAANTEAFF. CDR3 nucleotides: TGTGCCAGCAGCGTTGGGGTGATTGCGGCGAACACTGAAGCTTTCTTT.

This clonotype was observed a few times. The chain couples TRBV4-3 to TRBJ1-2; a weak D match, TRBD1 (6 bases). The V gene lost 1 base and the J gene lost 4 bases, with 10 bases spanning the gap. Germline CDR1 reads LGHNA; CDR2 reads YSLEER. The CDR3 is made up of 14 amino acids. CDR3 DNA sequence: TGCGCCAGCAGCCAAGGACGGACAGCCTATGGCTACACCTTC. This encodes CASSQGRTAYGYTF.

This clonotype was picked up a small number of times. The chain couples TRBV19 to TRBJ2-2; 9 nucleotides line up with TRBD2. Unmatched junction bases numbered 8, after V lost 10 bases and J lost 5 bases. Germline V gene data show CDR1 as LNHDA and CDR2 as SQIVND (reference sequence). This CDR3 contains 14 residues. The CDR3 region has the DNA TGTGCCATTGCAGACAGCGGGAGGACCGGGGAGCTGTTTTTT. Translating it yields CAIADSGRTGELFF.

This clonotype was recorded many times. The chain has TRBV15 and TRBJ1-5, with 10 bases fitting TRBD1. Germline assignment: CDR1 LNHNV and CDR2 YYDKDF (reference sequence). Trimming cost V 1 base and J 7 bases; bases outside gene matches: 7. The CDR3 consists of 16 residues. The CDR3, as DNA: TGTGCCACCAGCAGAGCGGACAGGGGGTTAGGCCAGCCCCAGCATTTT. Amino acid sequence: CATSRADRGLGQPQHF.

This clonotype was detected many times. The chain links TRBV29-1 to TRBJ1-1; 7 nucleotides line up with TRBD1. Germline V CDR1 and CDR2: SQVTM, ANQGSEA. V lost 7 bases to trimming and J lost 4 bases; unmatched junction nucleotides: 6. The CDR3 extends over 12 amino acids. The CDR3: CSGGQSPTEAFF. The CDR3 bases are TGCAGCGGGGGACAGTCGCCCACTGAAGCTTTCTTT.

This clonotype was picked up one time. J is TRBJ1-1 and V is TRBV29-1; D call uncertain. This CDR3 region has 12 residues. Per germline, CDR1 SQVTM and CDR2 ANQGSEA. V shed 4 bases and J shed 4 bases, with 10 bases lying between them. DNA of the CDR3: TGCAGCGTTGCCGAGCGGGGCACTGAAGCTTTCTTT. As protein: CSVAERGTEAFF.

This clonotype was seen repeatedly, ten times or more. The chain recombines TRBV10-3 with TRBJ2-5, with 7 bases matching TRBD1. The CDR3 spans 13 residues. Germline V gene data show CDR1 as ENHRY and CDR2 as SYGVKD. J was trimmed by 2 bases and V by 3 bases; bases with no gene match: 0. The CDR3 region has the DNA TGTGCCATCAGTGACAGGGGGCAAGAGACCCAGTACTTC. Its protein is CAISDRGQETQYF.

This clonotype was counted ten times or more. The chain combines TRBV5-1 with TRBJ1-3; the D is unclear. This CDR3 has 13 residues. V was cut by 4 bases and J by 0 bases, with 5 bases left in between. Germline CDR1 and CDR2: SGHRS and YFSETQ. CDR3 protein: CASSILSGNTIYF. The CDR3, as DNA: TGCGCCAGCAGCATCCTCTCTGGAAACACCATATATTTT.

This clonotype was detected only a few times. This sequence joins TRBV6-5 and TRBJ1-2; D may be TRBD1 (6 bases). CDR1 is MNHEY, CDR2 SVGAGI, per germline. The CDR3 loop spans 15 amino acids. Trimming took 0 bases from V and 4 from J, leaving 12 bases between them. The CDR3 loop is CASSYSNRDPYGYTF. DNA of the CDR3: TGTGCCAGCAGTTACTCCAACAGGGATCCCTATGGCTACACCTTC.

The gene calls are TRBV7-9 and TRBJ1-1; TRBD1 aligns across 10 bases. This CDR3 has 16 amino acids. The V segment lost 3 bases and the J segment 1 base; nucleotides outside the gene matches: 5. Per germline, CDR1 SEHNR and CDR2 FQNEAQ (reference sequence). CDR3 sequence: CASSLSRQGANTEAFF. In DNA, the CDR3 is TGTGCCAGCAGCTTGAGCAGACAGGGGGCGAACACTGAAGCTTTCTTT.

The genes are TRBV12-3 or TRBV12-4 and TRBJ1-6; D is uncertain. Trimming took 6 bases from V and 2 from J, leaving 11 bases between them. The CDR3 has 15 amino acids. Here the CDR3 DNA reads TGTGCCAGCAGCCTACAAGGGACCTATAATTCACCCCTCCACTTT. Encoded protein: CASSLQGTYNSPLHF.

This clonotype was seen repeatedly, ten times or more. The chain joins TRBV9 to TRBJ1-2; a possible D gene is TRBD1 (6 bases). Trimming pared 0 bases from V and 7 bases from J, leaving 22 bases between. The CDR3 totals 17 residues. Germline-derived CDR1 and CDR2 are SGDLS and YYNGEE. The DNA of the CDR3 is TGTGCCAGCAGCGTAGCCCCGAAGATCGGGGGCGATCTTGGCTACACCTTC. It yields the protein CASSVAPKIGGDLGYTF.

This clonotype appeared many times. The chain couples TRBV19 to TRBJ1-1, with D perhaps matching TRBD1 (5 bases). The CDR3 has 13 residues. Germline CDR1 LNHDA, CDR2 SQIVND (reference sequence). Trimming cost V 6 bases and J 3 bases, with 11 bases left between them. CDR3 sequence: CASRDTGHTEAFF. DNA of the CDR3: TGTGCCAGTAGAGACACGGGACACACTGAAGCTTTCTTT.

The sample holds many counts of this clonotype. This chain links TRBV24-1 with TRBJ2-5, with TRBD1 matching 9 bases. The length of the CDR3 is 16 residues. Germline CDR1 reads KGHDR; CDR2 reads SFDVKD. V lost 9 bases, J lost 4 bases, and 14 bases stayed unmatched. The CDR3 DNA follows: TGTGCCACCGGCCGCCAAGGGGACAGGGTAGGAGAGACCCAGTACTTC. Its protein is CATGRQGDRVGETQYF.

This clonotype was seen at least ten times. DNA of the CDR3: TGTGCCAGCAGCTTTACTAGCGGGAGTTCTCGGGACGAGCAGTACTTC. This sequence encodes CASSFTSGSSRDEQYF. The chain has TRBV7-2 and TRBJ2-7; 11 nucleotides agree with TRBD2. Germline V gene data show CDR1 as SGHTA and CDR2 as FQGNSA. The CDR3 has 16 residues. V shed 3 bases, J shed 5 bases, and the junction held 9 bases outside the gene matches. The full variable domain, with the rest looked up from reference TRBV7-2 and TRBJ2-7, is GAGVSQSPSNKVTEKGKDVELRCDPISGHTALYWYRQSLGQGLEFLIYFQGNSAPDKSGLPSDRFSAERTGGSVSTLTIQRTQQEDSAVYLCASSFTSGSSRDEQYFGPGTRLTVT.

This clonotype was observed at least ten times. The chain is built from TRBV11-2 and TRBJ1-1; the D gene is possibly TRBD1 (6 bases). Germline loops: CDR1 SGHAT, CDR2 FQNNGV. The ends were cut back, 4 bases at V and 3 bases at J, with 15 bases in the middle. The CDR3 has 15 amino acids. This CDR3 is CASSSIRTGHTEAFF. The CDR3, as DNA: TGTGCCAGCAGCTCGATCAGAACAGGGCACACTGAAGCTTTCTTT.

The chain joins TRBV4-3 to TRBJ2-5; 8 bases agree with TRBD2. Germline values: CDR1 LGHNA, CDR2 YSLEER. V lost 5 bases to trimming and J lost 5 bases; unmatched junction nucleotides: 13. There are 16 residues in the CDR3. The CDR3 DNA sequence: TGCGCCAGCAGCGCAAGACTCGGGGCGGGGGGTGAGACCCAGTACTTC. The encoded protein is CASSARLGAGGETQYF.

This clonotype appeared many times. The CDR3 is CASSQEGGEQYF. In DNA, the CDR3 is TGTGCCAGCAGCCAAGAAGGGGGCGAGCAGTACTTC. The chain couples TRBV4-2 to TRBJ2-7; possibly TRBD1 for D (6 bases). The germline gives CDR1 LGHNA, CDR2 YNFKEQ. This CDR3 has 12 residues. Trimming cost V 0 bases and J 6 bases, with 6 bases left between them.

A remark on this clonotype: An end of the junction differs from the germline gene, which may be a read error. The chain joins TRBV7-3 to TRBJ1-2; 7 bases line up with TRBD1. The CDR3 has 15 amino acids. From germline, CDR1 is SGHTA and CDR2 FQGTGA. The CDR3 loop reads CTSSQEEGARNGYTF. CDR3 DNA: TGCACCAGCAGCCAAGAGGAGGGGGCAAGGAATGGCTACACCTTC.